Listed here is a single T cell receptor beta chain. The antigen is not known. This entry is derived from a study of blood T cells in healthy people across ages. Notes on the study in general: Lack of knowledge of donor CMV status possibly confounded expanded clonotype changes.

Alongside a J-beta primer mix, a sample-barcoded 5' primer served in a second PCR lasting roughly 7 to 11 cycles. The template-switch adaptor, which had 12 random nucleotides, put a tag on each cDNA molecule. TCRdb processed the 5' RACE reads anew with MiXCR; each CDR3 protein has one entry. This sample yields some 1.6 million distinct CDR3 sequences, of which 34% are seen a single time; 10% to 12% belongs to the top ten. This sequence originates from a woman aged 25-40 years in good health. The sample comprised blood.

The CDR3 sequence is CASSLTSRTGPLHF. The CDR3 DNA is TGTGCCAGCAGCTTAACATCCCGGACAGGCCCTCTCCACTTT. The chain joins TRBV7-3 to TRBJ1-6; TRBD1 aligns across 7 bases. CDR1 and CDR2 (germline): SGHTA, FQGTGA. V shed 0 bases, J shed 16 bases, and the junction held 9 bases outside the gene matches. This CDR3 comprises 14 residues.